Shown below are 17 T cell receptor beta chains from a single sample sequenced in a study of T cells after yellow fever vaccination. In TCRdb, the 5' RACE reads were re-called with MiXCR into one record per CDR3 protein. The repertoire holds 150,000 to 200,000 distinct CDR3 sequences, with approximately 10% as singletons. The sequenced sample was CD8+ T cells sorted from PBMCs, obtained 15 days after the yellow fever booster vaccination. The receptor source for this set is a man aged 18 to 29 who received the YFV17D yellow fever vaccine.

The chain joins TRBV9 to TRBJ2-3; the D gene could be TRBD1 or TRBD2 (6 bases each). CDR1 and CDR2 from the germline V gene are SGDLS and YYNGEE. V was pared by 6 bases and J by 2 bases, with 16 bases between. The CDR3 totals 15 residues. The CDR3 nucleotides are TGTGCCAGCACCCGGGGGCTCCGAACCACAGATACGCAGTATTTT. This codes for CASTRGLRTTDTQYF.

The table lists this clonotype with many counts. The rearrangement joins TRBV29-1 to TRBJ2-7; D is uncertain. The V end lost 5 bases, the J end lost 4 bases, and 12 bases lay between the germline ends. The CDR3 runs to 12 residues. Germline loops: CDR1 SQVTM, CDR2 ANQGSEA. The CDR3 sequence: CSVRIGGYEQYF. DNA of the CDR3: TGCAGCGTTCGGATAGGCGGTTACGAGCAGTACTTC.

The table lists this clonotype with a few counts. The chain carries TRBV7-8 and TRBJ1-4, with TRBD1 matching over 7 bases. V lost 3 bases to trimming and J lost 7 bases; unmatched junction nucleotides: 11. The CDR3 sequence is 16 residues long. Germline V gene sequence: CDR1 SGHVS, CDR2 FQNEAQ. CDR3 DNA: TGTGCCAGCAGCTTCTGGGGCAGGGGGTCTAGTGAAAAACTGTTTTTT. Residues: CASSFWGRGSSEKLFF.

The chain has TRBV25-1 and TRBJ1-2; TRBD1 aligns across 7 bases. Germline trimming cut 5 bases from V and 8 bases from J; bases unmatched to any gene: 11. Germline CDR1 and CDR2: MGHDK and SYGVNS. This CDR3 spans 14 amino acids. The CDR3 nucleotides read TGTGCCAGCAGTACCCAGACAGGGAAGGGCGGCTACACCTTC. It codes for CASSTQTGKGGYTF.

The CDR3 DNA sequence: TGCAGTGCTAGAGCGACCGACAGGACACAAGGGTTCTATGGCTACACCTTC. Amino acids: CSARATDRTQGFYGYTF. V gene TRBV20-1 combines with J gene TRBJ1-2; D possibly corresponds to TRBD1 (6 bases). V lost 1 base and J 4 bases, leaving 22 bases between the germline ends. The CDR3 runs to 17 residues. Germline loops: CDR1 DFQATT, CDR2 SNEGSKA (reference sequence).

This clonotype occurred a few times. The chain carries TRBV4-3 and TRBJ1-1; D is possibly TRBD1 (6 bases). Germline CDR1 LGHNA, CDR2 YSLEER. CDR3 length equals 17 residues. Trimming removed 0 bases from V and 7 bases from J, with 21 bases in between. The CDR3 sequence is CASSQDRPARGWNEAFF. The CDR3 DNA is TGCGCCAGCAGCCAAGATAGGCCCGCGAGGGGGTGGAATGAAGCTTTCTTT.

Written as DNA, the CDR3 is TGCAGCGTTGAACCGACAGGTTATTATGGCTACACCTTC. This sequence encodes CSVEPTGYYGYTF. The chain recombines TRBV29-1 with TRBJ1-2; the D gene is possibly TRBD1 (6 bases). Germline V gives CDR1 SQVTM, CDR2 ANQGSEA. The V and J ends lost 2 bases and 5 bases respectively, with 12 bases between them. The CDR3 is 13 amino acids.

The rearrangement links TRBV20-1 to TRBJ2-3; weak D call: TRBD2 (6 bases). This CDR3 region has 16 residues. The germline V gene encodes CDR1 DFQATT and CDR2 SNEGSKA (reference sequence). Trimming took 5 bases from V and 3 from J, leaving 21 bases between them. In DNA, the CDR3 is TGCAGTGCTTATAGACTAGTGATAGAGTGGACAGATACGCAGTATTTT. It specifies CSAYRLVIEWTDTQYF.

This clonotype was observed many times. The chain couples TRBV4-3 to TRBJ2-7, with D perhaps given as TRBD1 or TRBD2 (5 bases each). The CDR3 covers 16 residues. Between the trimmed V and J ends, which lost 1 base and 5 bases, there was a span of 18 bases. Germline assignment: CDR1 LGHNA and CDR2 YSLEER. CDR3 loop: CASSQGSGRSRHEQYF. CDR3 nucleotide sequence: TGCGCCAGCAGCCAAGGCTCAGGGAGAAGCCGCCACGAGCAGTACTTC.

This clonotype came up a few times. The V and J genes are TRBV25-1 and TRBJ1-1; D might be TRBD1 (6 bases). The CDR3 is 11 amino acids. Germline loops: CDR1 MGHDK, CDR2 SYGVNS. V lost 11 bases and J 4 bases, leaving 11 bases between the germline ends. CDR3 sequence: CASGDGTEAFF. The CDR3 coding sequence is TGTGCCTCAGGGGATGGCACTGAAGCTTTCTTT.

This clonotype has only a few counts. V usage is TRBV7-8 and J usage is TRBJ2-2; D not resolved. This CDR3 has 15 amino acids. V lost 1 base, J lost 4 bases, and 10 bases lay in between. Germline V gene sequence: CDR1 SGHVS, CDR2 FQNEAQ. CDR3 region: CASSLVPRSTGELFF. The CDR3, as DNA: TGTGCCAGCAGCTTAGTCCCCAGGTCCACCGGGGAGCTGTTTTTT.

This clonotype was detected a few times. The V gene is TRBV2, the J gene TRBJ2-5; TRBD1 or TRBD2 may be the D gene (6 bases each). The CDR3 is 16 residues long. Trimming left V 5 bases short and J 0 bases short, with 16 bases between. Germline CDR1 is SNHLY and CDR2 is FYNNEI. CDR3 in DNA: TGTGCCAGCAGTACCCACCGGGGGCCGGACCAAGAGACCCAGTACTTC. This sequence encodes CASSTHRGPDQETQYF.

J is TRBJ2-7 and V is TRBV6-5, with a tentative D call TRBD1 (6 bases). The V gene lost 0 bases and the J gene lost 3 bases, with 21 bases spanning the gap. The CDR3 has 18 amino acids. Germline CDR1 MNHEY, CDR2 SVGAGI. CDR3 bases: TGTGCCAGCAGTTACTCGCTGGGGGCGCGATTCGCGGGCTACGAGCAGTACTTC. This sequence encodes CASSYSLGARFAGYEQYF.

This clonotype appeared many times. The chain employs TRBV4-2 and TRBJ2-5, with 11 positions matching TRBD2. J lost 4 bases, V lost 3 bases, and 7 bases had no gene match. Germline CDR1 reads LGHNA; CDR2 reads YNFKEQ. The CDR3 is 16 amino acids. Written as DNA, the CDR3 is TGTGCCAGCAGCCAGGCTAGCGGGGGGCGGGGAGAGACCCAGTACTTC. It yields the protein CASSQASGGRGETQYF.

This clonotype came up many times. The CDR3 spells CSVVRQGEETQYF. CDR3 DNA: TGCAGCGTTGTCAGACAGGGGGAAGAGACCCAGTACTTC. V is TRBV29-1 and J is TRBJ2-5; TRBD1 aligns across 9 bases. The germline CDR1 and CDR2 sequences are SQVTM and ANQGSEA. This CDR3 contains 13 residues. V lost 4 bases, J lost 3 bases, and 3 bases stayed unmatched.

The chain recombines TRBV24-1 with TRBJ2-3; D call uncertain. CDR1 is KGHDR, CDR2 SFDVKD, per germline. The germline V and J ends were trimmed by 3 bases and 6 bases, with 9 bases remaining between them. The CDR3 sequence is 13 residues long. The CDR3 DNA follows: TGTGCCACCAGTGATCCGGCGCGGGATACGCAGTATTTT. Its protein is CATSDPARDTQYF.

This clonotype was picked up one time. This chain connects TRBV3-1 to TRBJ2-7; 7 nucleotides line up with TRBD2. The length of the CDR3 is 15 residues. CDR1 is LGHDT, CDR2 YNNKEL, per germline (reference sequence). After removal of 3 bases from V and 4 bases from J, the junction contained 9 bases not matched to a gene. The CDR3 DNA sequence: TGTGCCAGCAGCCACGGGGGGTCTGTGTCGTACGAGCAGTACTTC. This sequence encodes CASSHGGSVSYEQYF.